This T cell receptor (beta chain) emerged from a study of cytomegalovirus exposure and HLA in healthy donors (dated by TCRdb to the late 2010s). Study-level background: An earlier analysis of a few hundred of the donors reported approximately 260 Gb of sequence data and 95 million to 140 million unique TCR beta sequences obtained from 180 million or so T cells. Approximately 310 gigabases of sequencing data and tens of millions of unique TCR sequences made up an early release that covered several hundred HLA-typed donors. Of the 300 to 500 genotyped donors, roughly 76% were placed in the genetic ancestry cluster associated with self-reported Caucasian donors. The aim of the study was to test whether cataloging public T cell receptors could identify signatures of past pathogen exposure. Using immunosequencing, the study profiled T cell repertoires from 500 to 800 subjects and related those repertoires to cytomegalovirus serostatus. A separate validation cohort of approximately 130 different subjects was used in addition to the approximately 610-subject first cohort. High-throughput TCR immunosequencing, statistical association of individual TCRs with disease status, and machine learning were combined to predict cytomegalovirus infection status. In a later analysis, previously published TCR beta repertoires from 550 to 700 donors were re-analyzed and high-resolution HLA genotyping was added so that TCR occurrence patterns could be studied. The later analysis used no new phenotypic data to find candidate immune exposures, relying instead on TCR beta sequences and their occurrence across donors. An earlier analysis of 587 of the donors used high-throughput TCR beta sequencing to judge whether each TCR beta V gene segment behaved as functional or pseudogenic. Alongside the repertoire data, information on donor age, sex, ethnicity and CMV serostatus was compiled. Genome-wide SNP genotypes for about 65% of the 666 donors were used in a later genetic analysis, which treated that subset as a discovery cohort. Every repertoire in the discovery cohort had been generated on one and the same sequencing platform. HLA typing included class I and class II loci at four-digit resolution. Typing coverage differed by locus: A, B, C, DRB1 and DQB1 were typed in roughly 620-640 donors, DQA1 in roughly 510, DPA1 in around 600, and DPB1 in roughly 450. Because of strong linkage in the cohort, five DR-DQ haplotypes were treated as single units for association and clustering. Among about 410 genotyped donors of the cohort, an average of roughly 230,000 unique TCR beta nucleotide sequences was sequenced per donor, of which approximately 18% were non-productive. Study-wide conclusions, independent of this receptor: Strong co-occurrence of HLA alleles, especially DR and DQ, made assigning TCR associations to individual alleles difficult. In a later analysis, TCR association rates were found to vary across HLA loci, with the most associated TCRs seen for DRB1 alleles and the fewest for HLA-C alleles. A later genetic analysis reported fewer N-insertions in productive TCRs among donors in an Asian-associated ancestry cluster than the roughly 700-donor mean. Broadly in line with IMGT annotations, most TCR beta V segments showed up in productive rearrangements about 90% or about 30% of the time in an earlier analysis of under 700 of the donors. A later analysis associated about 17,000 TCR beta sequences with specific HLA alleles at a false discovery rate of 0.05. Several of the top co-occurrence clusters appeared to be linked to parvovirus B19, influenza, CMV and Epstein-Barr virus, according to a later analysis. Because HLA typing was unavailable for some donors at each locus, only the typed subset was used in association tests. The classifier was reported to diagnose cytomegalovirus status with high specificity and sensitivity in both the original and validation cohorts. A further reported finding was that TCR beta sequences accurately predicted the HLA-A and HLA-B alleles for most subjects in the first cohort. In vitro tests confirmed that a few of the cytomegalovirus-associated TCR beta chains recognize cytomegalovirus antigens. In the study, approximately 150 TCR beta chains were listed as associated with cytomegalovirus. According to the authors, the approach could potentially be generalized to other disease states and immunological phenotypes. Most TCR sequences were observed very rarely across donors, whereas some public TCRs were present in many individuals. In a later analysis, HLA-associated TCR beta chains showed more clonal expansion and lower generation probabilities than non-associated chains that were equally common. The 87-base-pair reads could not distinguish some IMGT-functional V segments, including TRBV6-2 and TRBV6-3, so those segments were excluded. In this cohort, only TCR beta chains were sequenced, and detectable features were limited by the absence of alpha or paired-chain data. Approximately 18 rarely observed V segments, including chromosome 9 orphons, were excluded from the earlier analysis of several hundred of the donors because counts were too low. Correlated functional status among segregating V segments might reflect linkage disequilibrium, but an unknown experimental factor could not be ruled out. Roughly uniform sequencing depth across donors was assumed in presence/absence analyses, although this assumption may not hold. An association between a missense DCLRE1C variant and V-gene and J-gene trimming of TCR beta chains was found in a later genetic analysis and replicated in an independent cohort. A cluster of highly shared sequence variants was judged likely to represent a technical artifact of the sequencing pipeline. A later analysis found that most CMV-associated TCR beta chains appeared HLA-restricted, with HLA associations seemingly driven largely by CMV exposure. CMV serostatus was the only immune exposure information available for the cohort.

The table lists this clone with a few counts. The specificity of this receptor is unknown. Per-base qualities were not stored, and no clone one base away is much larger. The library relied on the immunoSEQ multiplex PCR assay. The multiplex PCR relied on a mix of 60 forward primers for TCR Vbeta segments and 13 reverse primers for TCR Jbeta segments. Amplification of the CDR3 region of rearranged TCR beta genes was performed with a multiplex PCR assay on genomic DNA. On the Illumina HiSeq System, the amplified TCR beta libraries were sequenced as 87-base-pair reads. Concerning the study's data processing: Across the roughly 670 repertoires, a later analysis counted roughly 77 million unique TCR beta chains, roughly 11 million of which were shared by at least two donors. Raw reads were error-corrected and collapsed into unique sequences with a nearest-neighbor algorithm that merged closely related sequences to remove PCR and sequencing errors. CDR3 sequences were aligned to IMGT reference sequences to assign V, D and J gene segments. For a sequence to be retained, a match of at least six nucleotides was required to both a V gene segment and a J gene segment. Rearrangements were called productive when the CDR3 lacked stop codons and stayed in frame with V and J; all others were non-productive. Following IMGT convention, CDR3 was defined as the stretch from the second conserved V-encoded cysteine to the conserved J-encoded phenylalanine. In an earlier analysis of roughly 580 of the donors, sequences lacking an unambiguous match to a single V gene segment were excluded. In an earlier analysis of about 590 of the donors, a V segment was called functional when productive rearrangements were above 56.7%, and segregating when the standard deviation between donors exceeded 5%. A statistical classification framework was developed to diagnose cytomegalovirus status using the catalog of TCR beta chain sequences. V and J gene assignment, in a later analysis, came from comparing TCR nucleotide sequences with IMGT/GENE-DB human TR gene sequences. Using the TCRdist pipeline, a later analysis assigned CDR3 sequences along with most-parsimonious VDJ recombination scenarios. In a later analysis, each TCR beta chain was defined by its CDR3 amino acid sequence together with its V-gene family, and reads without a unique V-gene family were excluded. To address suspected cross-contamination and a sequencing artifact, a later analysis removed 592 highly shared, low-generation-probability nucleotide sequences. In a later analysis, a clonal expansion index for each public chain was calculated from normalized within-repertoire ranks of inferred template counts. In a later analysis, generation probabilities were computed using a VDJ recombination model fitted to out-of-frame rearrangements, and the results were checked against IGoR. Hypergeometric tests were used in a later analysis to score TCR-TCR, TCR-HLA and TCR-CMV co-occurrence, with a repertoire-size bias correction applied to the TCR pairs. In a later analysis, false discovery rates were estimated by permuting HLA or CMV assignments 20 times. In a later analysis, co-occurring TCRs were grouped with DBSCAN, and TCRdist sequence similarity was added when clustering was performed within HLA-allele-positive subsets. For co-occurrence clustering, repertoires with fewer than 30,000 or more than 120,000 public chains were excluded, along with roughly 5 repertoires with anomalous nucleotide sharing. Imported from immuneACCESS, the table was reduced by TCRdb to in-frame sequences with V and J called. These copies leave out some clones; in studies compared against another copy, an unresolved V gene accounts for under half, and the cause of the remainder is not known. The V and J calls and clone size were taken over from that table, and D and trimming were inferred from the DNA. The sample records around 93,000 clones, around 84% of which are singletons. The ten most abundant clones make up about 3% of the sample.

From a lookup of the germline V gene, CDR1 and CDR2 are KGHSH and LQKENI. The cysteine opens and the phenylalanine closes a CDR3 of 14 amino acids. The sequence is cut down to CDR3 DNA, 42 bases in frame from base 1. The cohort was made up of approximately 670 healthy bone marrow donors. Cohort members were all nominally healthy when sampled, although unrecorded immune exposures were likely present. The donor tested CMV seronegative, placing the donor among the roughly 400 seronegative members of the cohort. Each donor provided a peripheral blood sample, and peripheral blood mononuclear cells were used for TCR beta sequencing. Genomic DNA was extracted from the blood cell samples with the Qiagen DNeasy Blood Extraction Kit.

The chain links TRBV18 with TRBJ2-5; the D segment could be TRBD1, given 6 matching bases. The end of the DNA aligns better with TRBJ2-7, so the J call may be wrong. The sequencing input was PBMCs. This receptor was identified in a woman aged 40 to 50 in good health and CMV-seronegative. The nucleotide sequence reads as follows: TGTGCCAGCTCTCTCCAGGGGAAACACTACGAGCAGTACTTC. It translates as CASSLQGKHYEQYF.